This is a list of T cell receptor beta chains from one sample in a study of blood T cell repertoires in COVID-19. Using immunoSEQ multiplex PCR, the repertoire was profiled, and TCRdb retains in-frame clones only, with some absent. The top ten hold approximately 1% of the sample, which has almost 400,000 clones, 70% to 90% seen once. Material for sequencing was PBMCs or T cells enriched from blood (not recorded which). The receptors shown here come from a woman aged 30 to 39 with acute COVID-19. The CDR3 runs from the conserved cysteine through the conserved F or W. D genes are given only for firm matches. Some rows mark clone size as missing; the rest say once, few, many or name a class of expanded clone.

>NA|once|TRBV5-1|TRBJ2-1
TGCGCCAGCAGCTTGGAAAGGGGGGGCTCCTACAATGAGCAGTTCTTC
CASSLERGGSYNEQFF
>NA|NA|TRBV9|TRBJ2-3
TGTGCCAGCAGCGTAGCGGACAGTGGAGTAGATACGCAGTATTTT
CASSVADSGVDTQYF
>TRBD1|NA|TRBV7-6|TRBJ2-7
TGTGCCAGCAGCCTAACCTTGGGGGACAGGAGTCCTGGGGAGCAGTACTTC
CASSLTLGDRSPGEQYF
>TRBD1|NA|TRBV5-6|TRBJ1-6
TGTGCCAGCAGCCCGGACAGGGGGTACTCCTATAATTCACCCCTCCACTTT
CASSPDRGYSYNSPLHF
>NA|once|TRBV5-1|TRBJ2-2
TGCGCCAGCAGTGTTGAGACCGGGGAGCTGTTTTTT
CASSVETGELFF
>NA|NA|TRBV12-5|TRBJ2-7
TGTGCTAGCGCTACGGCTAGCCACTCCTACGAGCAGTACTTC
CASATASHSYEQYF
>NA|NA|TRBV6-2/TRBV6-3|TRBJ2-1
TGTGCCAGCAGTTCGGGACATAGGGAGCAGTTCTTC
CASSSGHREQFF
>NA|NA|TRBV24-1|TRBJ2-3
TGTGCCACCAGTGATTTGCAAACAGGGAGTCGCGGGGGAACAGATACGCAGTATTTT
CATSDLQTGSRGGTDTQYF
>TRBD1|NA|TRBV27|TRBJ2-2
TGTGCCAGCAACTCCCATACAGGGGATACCGGGGAGCTGTTTTTT
CASNSHTGDTGELFF
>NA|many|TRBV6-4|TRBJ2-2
TGTGCCAGCAGTGACTCGACTCAGAACACCGGGGAGCTGTTTTTT
CASSDSTQNTGELFF
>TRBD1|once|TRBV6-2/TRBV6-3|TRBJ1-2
TGTGCCAGCAGTCGCCGACAGGGAAGGGACTATGGCTACACCTTC
CASSRRQGRDYGYTF
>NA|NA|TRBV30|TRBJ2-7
TGTGCCTGGAGTGTGTCCAGGGTGCACGAGCAGTACTTC
CAWSVSRVHEQYF
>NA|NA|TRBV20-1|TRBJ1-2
TGCAGTGCTAGTCGTCCAGGGGATGGCTACACCTTC
CSASRPGDGYTF
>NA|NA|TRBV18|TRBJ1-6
TGTGCCAGCTCCCCTATCGACAGCCTAAATTCACCCCTCCACTTT
CASSPIDSLNSPLHF
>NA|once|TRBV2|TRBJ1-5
TGTGCCAGCAGTGAAGGCGGCAGGGGATCACAGCCCCAGCATTTT
CASSEGGRGSQPQHF
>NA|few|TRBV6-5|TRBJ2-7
TGTGCCAGCAGTTTGGGGCAGGGCTACGAGCAGTACTTC
CASSLGQGYEQYF
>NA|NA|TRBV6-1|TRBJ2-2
TGTGCCAGCAGTGAACTTCCCGGGGAGCTGTTTTTT
CASSELPGELFF
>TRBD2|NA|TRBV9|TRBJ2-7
TGTGCCAGCAGCGGGGGGGGAACCTACGAGCAGTACTTC
CASSGGGTYEQYF
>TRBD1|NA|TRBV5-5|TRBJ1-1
TGTGCCAGCAGCTTTTTTGAGACAGGGGGCCACACTGAAGCTTTCTTT
CASSFFETGGHTEAFF
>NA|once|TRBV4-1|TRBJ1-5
TGCGCCAGCAGCCAAGATCCGAGCAGGCCCAATCAGCCCCAGCATTTT
CASSQDPSRPNQPQHF
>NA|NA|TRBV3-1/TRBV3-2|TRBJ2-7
TGTGCCAGCAGCCAAACAGCTTATACCTACGAGCAGTACTTC
CASSQTAYTYEQYF
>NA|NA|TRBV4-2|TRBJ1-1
TGTGCCAGCAGCCGTCAGAAGAACACTGAAGCTTTCTTT
CASSRQKNTEAFF
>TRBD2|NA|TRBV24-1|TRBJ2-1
TGTGCCACCAGTGACCCCGGGGGGGCCGTCGGTGAGCAGTTCTTC
CATSDPGGAVGEQFF
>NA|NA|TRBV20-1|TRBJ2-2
TGCAGTGCTAGTTCCGGCGCCCGGGGGTGGAGGAGCGGGGAGCTGTTTTTT
CSASSGARGWRSGELFF
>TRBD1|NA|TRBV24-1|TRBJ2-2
TGTGCCACCAGTGACACCGACAGGGTAGCGGAGCTGTTTTTT
CATSDTDRVAELFF
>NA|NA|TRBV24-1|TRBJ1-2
TGTGCCACCAGTGACCCAACAGCATCCCTAGGCTACACCTTC
CATSDPTASLGYTF
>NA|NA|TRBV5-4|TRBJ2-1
TGTGCCAGCAGCCCCAGGGGTAGCTCCTACAATGAGCAGTTCTTC
CASSPRGSSYNEQFF
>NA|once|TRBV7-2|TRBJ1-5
TGTGCCAGCAGCTTAGCCACAGCCGCTGGCAATCAGCCCCAGCATTTT
CASSLATAAGNQPQHF
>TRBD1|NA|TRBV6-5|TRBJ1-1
TGTGCCAGCAGTCTCGGACCAGGGGGAGGCACTGAAGCTTTCTTT
CASSLGPGGGTEAFF
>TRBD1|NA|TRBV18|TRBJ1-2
TGTGCCAGCTCACCAGGGACAGGGAACAGCTACACCTTC
CASSPGTGNSYTF
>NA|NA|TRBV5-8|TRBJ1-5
TGTGCCAGCAGCTACAGTAGCAATCAGCCCCAGCATTTT
CASSYSSNQPQHF
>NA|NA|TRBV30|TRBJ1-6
TGTGCCTGGAGTGCCCCAGGGGACGCGGGGGGAAAGACCTTTAACTCCTATAATTCACCCCTCCACTTT
CAWSAPGDAGGKTFNSYNSPLHF
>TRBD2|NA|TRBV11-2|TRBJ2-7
TGTGCCAGCAGCCATGGGGGAGGGAGCTCCTACGAGCAGTACTTC
CASSHGGGSSYEQYF
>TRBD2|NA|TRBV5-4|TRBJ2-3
TGTGCCAGCAGCTTTGCTAGCGGGGGGGCAGATACGCAGTATTTT
CASSFASGGADTQYF
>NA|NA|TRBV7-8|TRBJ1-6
TGTGCCAGCACTCCAACCGATAGCTCCTATAATTCACCCCTCCACTTT
CASTPTDSSYNSPLHF
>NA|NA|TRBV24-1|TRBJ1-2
TGTGCCACCAGTTCGGACAGTAACTATGGCTACACCTTC
CATSSDSNYGYTF
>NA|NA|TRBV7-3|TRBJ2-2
TGTGCCAGCACGGGGAACACCGGGGAGCTGTTTTTT
CASTGNTGELFF
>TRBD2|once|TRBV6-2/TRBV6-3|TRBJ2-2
TGTGCCAGCAGTCGCCTAGCGGGGGGGGCCGGGGAGCTGTTTTTT
CASSRLAGGAGELFF
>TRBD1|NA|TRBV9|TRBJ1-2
TGTGCCAGCAGCGTAGTGTCAGGGGGCTTACCCTATGGCTACACCTTC
CASSVVSGGLPYGYTF
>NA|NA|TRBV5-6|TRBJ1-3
TGTGCCAGCAGCTTGTTCAGCGGGGAACCCGGACCCTCTGGAAACACCATATATTTT
CASSLFSGEPGPSGNTIYF
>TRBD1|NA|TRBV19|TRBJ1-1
TGTGCCAGCGACAGGGGGTTTGGGAACGCTGAAGCTTTCTTT
CASDRGFGNAEAFF
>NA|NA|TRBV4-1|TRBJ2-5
TGCGCCAGCAGCCAAGCCCCTAACCAAGAGACCCAGTACTTC
CASSQAPNQETQYF
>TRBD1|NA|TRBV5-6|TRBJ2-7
TGTGCCAGCAGCTTGGTCGGGACAGGGAGTGACGAGCAGTACTTC
CASSLVGTGSDEQYF
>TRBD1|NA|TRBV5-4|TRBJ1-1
TGTGCCAGCAGCCCTTCCCCGGGACAGATGCGTACTGAAGCTTTCTTT
CASSPSPGQMRTEAFF
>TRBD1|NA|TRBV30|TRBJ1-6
TGTGCCTGGAGCACCCGGACAGGGGTTGATTCACCCCTCCACTTT
CAWSTRTGVDSPLHF
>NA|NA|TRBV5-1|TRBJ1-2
TGCGCCAGCAGCTCTGACAGGCGCTATGGCTACACCTTC
CASSSDRRYGYTF
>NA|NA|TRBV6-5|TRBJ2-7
TGTGCCAGCAGTCAGGGGCTTGGGTCCTACGAGCAGTACTTC
CASSQGLGSYEQYF
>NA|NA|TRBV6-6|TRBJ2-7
TGTGCCAGCAGTTACGGGGGGATGCACAGGGGAGCCGAGCAGTACTTC
CASSYGGMHRGAEQYF
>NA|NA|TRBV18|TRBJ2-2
TGTGCCAGCTCATCAAAACAGAACACCGGGGAGCTGTTTTTT
CASSSKQNTGELFF